Shown below are 22 T cell receptor beta chains from a single sample sequenced in a study of blood T cell repertoires in COVID-19. Profiling relied on immunoSEQ multiplex PCR, and the TCRdb table lists in-frame clones only, not all of them. The sample contains some 330,000 clones, approximately 87% of which appear only once. Sequencing used PBMCs or T cells enriched from blood (not recorded which). All receptors derive from a man aged 40-50 years in a cohort exposed to, infected with or recovered from COVID-19 (not recorded which).

The V and J genes are TRBV3-1 (or the pseudogene TRBV3-2) and TRBJ1-2, with a weak D call TRBD1 (6 bases). Trimming cost V 3 bases and J 8 bases, with 13 bases left between them. CDR1 and CDR2 (germline): LGHDT, YNNKEL (reference sequence). The CDR3 spans 13 residues. CDR3 protein: CASSQIETGGYTF. CDR3 sequence (DNA): TGTGCCAGCAGCCAGATCGAGACAGGCGGCTACACCTTC.

DNA for the CDR3: TGCGCCAGCAGCTTGGGTGTAGGGAGCACTGAAGCTTTCTTT. Residues: CASSLGVGSTEAFF. V gene TRBV5-1 combines with J gene TRBJ1-1; D is unresolved. Germline assignment: CDR1 SGHRS and CDR2 YFSETQ. Trimming removed 0 bases at V and 4 bases at J, with 10 bases between. The CDR3 has 14 residues.

This clone came up once. The chain recombines TRBV3-1 (or the pseudogene TRBV3-2) with TRBJ2-1; TRBD2 agrees at 16 bases. The germline CDR1 and CDR2 sequences are LGHDT and YNNKEL (reference sequence). The junction had 6 bases not matched to a gene; V was cut back by 1 base and J by 3 bases. The CDR3 totals 19 residues. The CDR3 DNA is TGTGCCAGCAGCCAAGCCGGGACTAGCGGGAGGGCTATCTACAATGAGCAGTTCTTC. Translated: CASSQAGTSGRAIYNEQFF.

This chain joins TRBV7-9 and TRBJ2-2; 11 nucleotides line up with TRBD1. This CDR3 spans 16 amino acids. Germline V gene sequence: CDR1 SEHNR, CDR2 FQNEAQ (reference sequence). V shed 4 bases, J shed 3 bases, and the junction held 4 bases outside the gene matches. In nucleotides, the CDR3 is TGTGCCAGCAGCTCGGGGACAGGGGGTTACACCGGGGAGCTGTTTTTT. Residues: CASSSGTGGYTGELFF.

This chain joins TRBV5-1 and TRBJ1-1; D is perhaps TRBD1 (5 bases). This CDR3 has 14 amino acids. V dropped 4 bases and J dropped 4 bases, with 14 bases sitting between them. Germline CDR1 is SGHRS and CDR2 is YFSETQ. The CDR3: CASSLRAVSTEAFF. In DNA form, the CDR3 reads TGCGCCAGCAGCCTCAGGGCGGTGAGCACTGAAGCTTTCTTT.

This clone was seen just once. The chain carries TRBV30 and TRBJ1-1, with 7 bases lining up with TRBD1. This CDR3 is 13 amino acids long. In germline, CDR1 is GTSNPN, CDR2 SVGIG (reference sequence). Unmatched junction bases numbered 3, after V lost 5 bases and J lost 0 bases. CDR3 loop: CAWPGQMNTEAFF. CDR3 nucleotides: TGTGCCTGGCCGGGACAGATGAACACTGAAGCTTTCTTT.

The chain is built from TRBV10-3 and TRBJ2-3; D ambiguous. CDR1 and CDR2 (germline): ENHRY, SYGVKD. V was clipped by 2 bases and J by 0 bases, with 9 bases between them. The CDR3 is 15 amino acids. CDR3 loop: CAISEGQVSTDTQYF. CDR3 in DNA: TGTGCCATCAGTGAGGGCCAGGTGAGCACAGATACGCAGTATTTT.

The gene calls are TRBV14 and TRBJ2-5; 9 positions agree with TRBD2. V gave up 4 bases and J gave up 4 bases; unmatched junction bases: 7. The germline V gene encodes CDR1 SGHDN and CDR2 FVKESK. This CDR3 is 15 amino acids long. CDR3 sequence reads: CASSPLKAGGETQYF. The CDR3 nucleotides are TGTGCCAGCAGCCCCCTCAAAGCGGGAGGAGAGACCCAGTACTTC.

The gene calls are TRBV19 and TRBJ1-6; 9 bases are shared with TRBD1. The ends lost 4 bases at V and 9 bases at J; junction bases unmatched: 7. This CDR3 contains 15 residues. Germline loops: CDR1 LNHDA, CDR2 SQIVND (reference sequence). For the CDR3, the DNA is TGTGCCAGTAGTACGGACAGGGGCGGTAGTTCACCCCTCCACTTT. Translation: CASSTDRGGSSPLHF. Full variable domain (rest looked up from reference TRBV19 and TRBJ1-6): DGGITQSPKYLFRKEGQNVTLSCEQNLNHDAMYWYRQDPGQGLRLIYYSQIVNDFQKGDIAEGYSVSREKKESFPLTVTSAQKNPTAFYLCASSTDRGGSSPLHFGNGTRLTVT.

The V call is TRBV27, the J call TRBJ2-3; TRBD1 might be the D (5 bases). Germline CDR1 MNHEY, CDR2 SMNVEV (reference sequence). Trimming shortened V by 2 bases and J by 0 bases, and 30 bases separated the two germline ends. The CDR3 is 22 residues long. CDR3 bases: TGTGCCAGCAGTTTAGGGTTCAGGGTAAGAGTGACGACCGAGCCTAGCACAGATACGCAGTATTTT. The encoded protein is CASSLGFRVRVTTEPSTDTQYF.

The chain combines TRBV27 with TRBJ2-2, with D perhaps matching TRBD1 (6 bases). Germline CDR1 reads MNHEY; CDR2 reads SMNVEV (reference sequence). V was pared by 9 bases and J by 1 base, with 21 bases between. The CDR3 loop spans 17 amino acids. CDR3 sequence: CASLPFGQFLNTGELFF. The CDR3 nucleotides are TGTGCCAGTCTCCCCTTCGGACAGTTTTTGAACACCGGGGAGCTGTTTTTT.

V is TRBV5-4 and J is TRBJ2-1; 9 bases map to TRBD1. Germline CDR1 is SGHNT and CDR2 is YYREEE (reference sequence). J lost 9 bases, V lost 0 bases, and 13 bases had no gene match. The CDR3 runs 17 residues. This CDR3 reads CASSLAGPGQGVREQFF. As DNA, the CDR3 is TGTGCCAGCAGCTTGGCGGGGCCGGGACAGGGAGTTCGTGAGCAGTTCTTC.

The chain employs TRBV7-9 and TRBJ2-2; 7 nucleotides agree with TRBD2. CDR3 length: 15 amino acids. The germline gives CDR1 SEHNR, CDR2 FQNEAQ (reference sequence). The trim removed 2 bases at V and 7 bases at J, leaving 7 bases unmatched. The CDR3 spells CASSLSRELGGELFF. DNA for the CDR3: TGTGCCAGCAGCTTATCGCGGGAGTTGGGCGGGGAGCTGTTTTTT.

V is TRBV7-9 and J is TRBJ2-1; possibly TRBD2 for D (6 bases). This CDR3 is built from 16 residues. Trimming took off 5 bases at V and 2 bases at J, with 16 bases between the two ends. Germline V gives CDR1 SEHNR, CDR2 FQNEAQ (reference sequence). This CDR3 reads CASSGLGGETYNEQFF. As DNA, the CDR3 is TGTGCCAGCAGCGGCCTGGGGGGAGAAACCTACAATGAGCAGTTCTTC.

This chain links TRBV24-1 with TRBJ1-1; D is uncertain. Germline lookup yields CDR1 KGHDR and CDR2 SFDVKD. The CDR3 loop spans 14 amino acids. The V and J ends lost 4 bases and 2 bases respectively, with 10 bases between them. The CDR3 region has the DNA TGTGCCACCAGTGAGCGTAGTTTTAACACTGAAGCTTTCTTT. As protein: CATSERSFNTEAFF.

The chain employs TRBV6-2 or TRBV6-3 and TRBJ2-1; D not certain. The CDR3 length is 15 residues. The V gene lost 5 bases and the J gene lost 0 bases, with 11 bases spanning the gap. Germline V gives CDR1 MNHEY, CDR2 SVGEGT. The CDR3, as DNA: TGTGCCAGCAGTCCAAAGCTTTACTCCTACAATGAGCAGTTCTTC. This translates into CASSPKLYSYNEQFF.

The genes are TRBV7-6 and TRBJ2-2; 8 nucleotides line up with TRBD2. Trimming took 5 bases from V and 4 from J; bases not matched to a gene: 12. Germline CDR1 SGHVS, CDR2 FNYEAQ. The CDR3 has 17 amino acids. DNA for the CDR3: TGTGCCAGCAGCCAACGAGACGGGGGGGAAAGCACCGGGGAGCTGTTTTTT. The encoded protein is CASSQRDGGESTGELFF.

This clone was seen just once. The rearrangement joins TRBV3-1 (or the pseudogene TRBV3-2) to TRBJ1-3; no definite D call. The V and J ends lost 3 bases and 0 bases respectively, with 3 bases between them. CDR1 is LGHDT and CDR2 is YNNKEL in the germline V gene (reference sequence). CDR3 size: 13 residues. This CDR3 is CASSHRSGNTIYF. Here the CDR3 DNA reads TGTGCCAGCAGCCACCGCTCTGGAAACACCATATATTTT.

V usage is TRBV19 and J usage is TRBJ1-1, with TRBD1 matching 8 bases. With 3 bases clipped from V and 9 bases from J, the junction kept 9 bases outside the gene matches. The CDR3 runs to 14 residues. Germline V gene data show CDR1 as LNHDA and CDR2 as SQIVND (reference sequence). CDR3 sequence reads: CASSMDDRDRQAFF. CDR3 nucleotide sequence: TGTGCCAGTAGTATGGATGACCGGGACAGGCAAGCTTTCTTT.

The J gene is TRBJ1-4, the V gene TRBV6-1; 10 bases map to TRBD1. V was clipped by 4 bases and J by 8 bases; unmatched bases: 10. Germline CDR1 MNHNS, CDR2 SASEGT. CDR3 size: 16 residues. The DNA of the CDR3 is TGTGCCAGCAGTGGTTCTCAAATGGACAGGGGGGAAAAACTGTTTTTT. This translates into CASSGSQMDRGEKLFF.

This chain links TRBV7-2 with TRBJ2-1; 14 bases match TRBD2. With 5 bases clipped from V and 9 bases from J, the junction kept 6 bases outside the gene matches. The CDR3 is 15 amino acids. Germline CDR1 and CDR2: SGHTA and FQGNSA. CDR3 residues: CASSETSGRAAEQFF. CDR3 DNA sequence: TGTGCCAGCAGCGAGACTAGCGGGAGGGCCGCTGAGCAGTTCTTC.

This chain connects TRBV6-1 to TRBJ1-2; perhaps TRBD1 as D (6 bases). This CDR3 contains 14 residues. V lost 1 base and J lost 4, with 10 bases in between. The germline V gene encodes CDR1 MNHNS and CDR2 SASEGT. The CDR3 spells CASSEEGHSYGYTF. In DNA form, the CDR3 reads TGTGCCAGCAGTGAAGAGGGACACAGCTATGGCTACACCTTC.